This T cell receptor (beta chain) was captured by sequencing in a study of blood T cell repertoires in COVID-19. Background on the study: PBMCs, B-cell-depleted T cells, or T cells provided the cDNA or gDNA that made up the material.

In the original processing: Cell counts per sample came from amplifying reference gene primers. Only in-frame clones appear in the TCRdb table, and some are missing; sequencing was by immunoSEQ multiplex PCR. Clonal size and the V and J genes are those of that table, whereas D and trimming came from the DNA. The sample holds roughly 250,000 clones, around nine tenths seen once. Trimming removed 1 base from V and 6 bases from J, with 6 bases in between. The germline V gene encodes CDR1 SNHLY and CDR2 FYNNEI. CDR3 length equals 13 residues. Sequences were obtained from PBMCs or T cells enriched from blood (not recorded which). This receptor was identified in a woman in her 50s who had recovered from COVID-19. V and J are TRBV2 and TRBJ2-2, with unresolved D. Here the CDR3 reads CASSEDIAGELFF. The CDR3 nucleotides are TGTGCCAGCAGTGAAGATATAGCCGGGGAGCTGTTTTTT.